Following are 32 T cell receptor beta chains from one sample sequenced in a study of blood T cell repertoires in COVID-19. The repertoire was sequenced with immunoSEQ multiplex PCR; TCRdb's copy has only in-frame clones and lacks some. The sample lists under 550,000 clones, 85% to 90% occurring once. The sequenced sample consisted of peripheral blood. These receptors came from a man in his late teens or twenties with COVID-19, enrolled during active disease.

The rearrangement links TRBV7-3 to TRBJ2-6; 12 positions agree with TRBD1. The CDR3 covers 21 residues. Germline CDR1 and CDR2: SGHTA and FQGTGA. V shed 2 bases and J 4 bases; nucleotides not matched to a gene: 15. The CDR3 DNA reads TGTGCCAGCAGCTTACCCGACGACCGGGACAGGGGGCATCACGGGGCCAACGTCCTGACTTTC. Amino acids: CASSLPDDRDRGHHGANVLTF. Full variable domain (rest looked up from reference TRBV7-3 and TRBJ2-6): GAGVSQTPSNKVTEKGKYVELRCDPISGHTALYWYRQSLGQGPEFLIYFQGTGAADDSGLPNDRFFAVRPEGSVSTLKIQRTERGDSAVYLCASSLPDDRDRGHHGANVLTFGAGSRLTVL.

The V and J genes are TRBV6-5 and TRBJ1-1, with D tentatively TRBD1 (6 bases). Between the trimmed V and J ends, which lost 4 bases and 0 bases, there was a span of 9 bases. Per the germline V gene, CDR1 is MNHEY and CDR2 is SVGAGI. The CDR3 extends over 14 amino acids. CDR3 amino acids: CASSSTGMNTEAFF. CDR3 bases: TGTGCCAGCAGTTCTACAGGGATGAACACTGAAGCTTTCTTT.

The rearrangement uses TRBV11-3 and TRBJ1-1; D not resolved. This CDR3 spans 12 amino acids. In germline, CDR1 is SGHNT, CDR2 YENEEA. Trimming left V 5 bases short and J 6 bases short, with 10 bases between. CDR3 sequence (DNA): TGTGCCAGCAGCCGTGGGAGGGCTGAAGCTTTCTTT. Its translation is CASSRGRAEAFF.

The CDR3: CASSEAKGVGQPQHF. In DNA, the CDR3 is TGTGCCAGCAGTGAAGCTAAAGGGGTAGGGCAGCCCCAGCATTTT. The rearrangement links TRBV2 to TRBJ1-5, with D possibly matching TRBD1 (5 bases). Germline values: CDR1 SNHLY, CDR2 FYNNEI. V lost 0 bases to trimming and J lost 7 bases, with 13 bases between them. This CDR3 is 15 amino acids long.

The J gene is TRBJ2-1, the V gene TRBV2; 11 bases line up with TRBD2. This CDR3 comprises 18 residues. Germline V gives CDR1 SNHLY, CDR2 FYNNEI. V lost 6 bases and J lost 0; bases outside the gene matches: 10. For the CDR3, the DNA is TGTGCCAGCAGCCGACAGGCTAGCGGGGGGATCTCCTACAATGAGCAGTTCTTC. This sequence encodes CASSRQASGGISYNEQFF.

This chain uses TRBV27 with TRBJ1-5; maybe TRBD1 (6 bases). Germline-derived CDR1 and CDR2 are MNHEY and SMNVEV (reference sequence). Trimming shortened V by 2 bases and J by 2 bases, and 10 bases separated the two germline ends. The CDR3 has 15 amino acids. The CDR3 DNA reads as TGTGCCAGCAGTTTAGGGTCAGGGGGCAATCAGCCCCAGCATTTT. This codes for CASSLGSGGNQPQHF.

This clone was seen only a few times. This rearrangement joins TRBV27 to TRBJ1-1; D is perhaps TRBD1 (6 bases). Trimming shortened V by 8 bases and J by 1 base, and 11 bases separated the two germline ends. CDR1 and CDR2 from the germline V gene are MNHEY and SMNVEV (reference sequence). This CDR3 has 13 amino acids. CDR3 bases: TGTGCCAGCGCCAGGGGACGGAACACTGAAGCTTTCTTT. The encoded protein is CASARGRNTEAFF.

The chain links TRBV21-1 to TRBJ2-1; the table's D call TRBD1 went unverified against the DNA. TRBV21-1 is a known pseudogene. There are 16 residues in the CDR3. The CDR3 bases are TGTGCCAGCAGCAAATTGGGGGACAGGGGGCCGAATGAGCAGTTCTTC. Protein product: CASSKLGDRGPNEQFF.

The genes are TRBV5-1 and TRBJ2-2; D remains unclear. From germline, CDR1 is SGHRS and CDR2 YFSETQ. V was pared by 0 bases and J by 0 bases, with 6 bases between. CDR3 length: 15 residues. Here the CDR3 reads CASSLGAPNTGELFF. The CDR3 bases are TGCGCCAGCAGCTTGGGGGCACCGAACACCGGGGAGCTGTTTTTT. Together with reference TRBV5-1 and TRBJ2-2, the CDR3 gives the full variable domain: KAGVTQTPRYLIKTRGQQVTLSCSPISGHRSVSWYQQTPGQGLQFLFEYFSETQRNKGNFPGRFSGRQFSNSRSEMNVSTLELGDSALYLCASSLGAPNTGELFFGEGSRLTVL.

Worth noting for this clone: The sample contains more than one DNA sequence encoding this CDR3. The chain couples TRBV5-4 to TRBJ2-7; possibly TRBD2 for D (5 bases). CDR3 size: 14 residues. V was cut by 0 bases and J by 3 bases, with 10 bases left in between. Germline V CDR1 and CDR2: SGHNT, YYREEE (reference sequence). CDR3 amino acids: CASSLGAESYEQYF. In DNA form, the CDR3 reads TGTGCCAGCAGCTTGGGAGCGGAGAGCTACGAGCAGTACTTC. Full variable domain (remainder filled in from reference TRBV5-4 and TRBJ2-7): ETGVTQSPTHLIKTRGQQVTLRCSSQSGHNTVSWYQQALGQGPQFIFQYYREEENGRGNFPPRFSGLQFPNYSSELNVNALELDDSALYLCASSLGAESYEQYFGPGTRLTVT.

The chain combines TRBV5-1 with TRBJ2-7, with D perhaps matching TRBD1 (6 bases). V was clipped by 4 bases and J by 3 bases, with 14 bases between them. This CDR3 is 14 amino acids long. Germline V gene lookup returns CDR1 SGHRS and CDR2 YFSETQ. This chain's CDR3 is CASSTGSGLYEQYF. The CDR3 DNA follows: TGCGCCAGCAGCACAGGGAGCGGCCTCTACGAGCAGTACTTC.

This CDR3 is CASSLEQGMNSPLHF. The CDR3 DNA reads as TGTGCCAGCAGCTTGGAGCAGGGGATGAATTCACCCCTCCACTTT. This rearrangement joins TRBV5-4 to TRBJ1-6; tentative D call: TRBD1 (6 bases). V gave up 0 bases and J gave up 7 bases, with 11 bases separating them. CDR1 and CDR2 (germline): SGHNT, YYREEE (reference sequence). This CDR3 comprises 15 residues.

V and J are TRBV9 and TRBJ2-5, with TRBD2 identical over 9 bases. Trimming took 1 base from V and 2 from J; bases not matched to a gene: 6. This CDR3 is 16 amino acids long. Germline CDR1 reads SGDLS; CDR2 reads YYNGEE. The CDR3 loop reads CASSVSSGREQETQYF. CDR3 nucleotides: TGTGCCAGCAGCGTAAGTAGCGGGAGAGAGCAAGAGACCCAGTACTTC. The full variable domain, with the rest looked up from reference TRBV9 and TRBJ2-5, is DSGVTQTPKHLITATGQRVTLRCSPRSGDLSVYWYQQSLDQGLQFLIQYYNGEERAKGNILERFSAQQFPDLHSELNLSSLELGDSALYFCASSVSSGREQETQYFGPGTRLLVL.

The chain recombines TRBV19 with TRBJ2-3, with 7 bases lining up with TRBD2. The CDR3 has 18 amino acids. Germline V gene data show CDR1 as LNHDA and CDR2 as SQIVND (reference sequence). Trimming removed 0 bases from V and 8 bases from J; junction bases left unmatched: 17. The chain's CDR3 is CASSIEPGLAGDWGTQYF. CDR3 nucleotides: TGTGCCAGTAGTATAGAACCTGGACTGGCGGGAGATTGGGGTACGCAGTATTTT.

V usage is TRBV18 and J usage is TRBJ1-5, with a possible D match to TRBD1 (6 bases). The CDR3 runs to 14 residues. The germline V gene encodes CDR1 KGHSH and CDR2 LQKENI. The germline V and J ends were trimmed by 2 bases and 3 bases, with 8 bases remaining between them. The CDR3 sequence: CASSPGQNNQPQHF. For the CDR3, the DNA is TGTGCCAGCTCACCAGGACAGAACAATCAGCCCCAGCATTTT.

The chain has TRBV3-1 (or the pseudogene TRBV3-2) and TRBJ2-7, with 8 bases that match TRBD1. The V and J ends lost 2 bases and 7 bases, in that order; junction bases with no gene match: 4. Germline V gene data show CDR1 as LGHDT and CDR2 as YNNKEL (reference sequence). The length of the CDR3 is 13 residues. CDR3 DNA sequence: TGTGCCAGCAGCCAAACCAGGGGGCAAGAGCAGTACTTC. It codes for CASSQTRGQEQYF.

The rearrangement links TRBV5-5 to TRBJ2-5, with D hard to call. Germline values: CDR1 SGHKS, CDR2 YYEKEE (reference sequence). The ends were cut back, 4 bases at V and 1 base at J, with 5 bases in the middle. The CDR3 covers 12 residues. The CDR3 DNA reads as TGTGCCAGCAGCACGGTCCAAGAGACCCAGTACTTC. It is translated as CASSTVQETQYF. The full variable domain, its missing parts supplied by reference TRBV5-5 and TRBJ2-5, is DAGVTQSPTHLIKTRGQQVTLRCSPISGHKSVSWYQQVLGQGPQFIFQYYEKEERGRGNFPDRFSARQFPNYSSELNVNALLLGDSALYLCASSTVQETQYFGPGTRLLVL.

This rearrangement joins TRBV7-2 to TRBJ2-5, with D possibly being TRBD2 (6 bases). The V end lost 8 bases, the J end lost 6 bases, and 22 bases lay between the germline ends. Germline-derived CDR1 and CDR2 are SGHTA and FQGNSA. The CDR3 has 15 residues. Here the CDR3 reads CASGVGGVGKKTQYF. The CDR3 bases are TGTGCCAGCGGCGTGGGCGGGGTGGGGAAGAAGACCCAGTACTTC.

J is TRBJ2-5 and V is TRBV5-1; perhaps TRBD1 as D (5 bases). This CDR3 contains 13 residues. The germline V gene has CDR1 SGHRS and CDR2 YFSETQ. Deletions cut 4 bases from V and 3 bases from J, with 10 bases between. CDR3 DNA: TGCGCCAGCAGCCCGGACACCAAAGAGACCCAGTACTTC. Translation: CASSPDTKETQYF.

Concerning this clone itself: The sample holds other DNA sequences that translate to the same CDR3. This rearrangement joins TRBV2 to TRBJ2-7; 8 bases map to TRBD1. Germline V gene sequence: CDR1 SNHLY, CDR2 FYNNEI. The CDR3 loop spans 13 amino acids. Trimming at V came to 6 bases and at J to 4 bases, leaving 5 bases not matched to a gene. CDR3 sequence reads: CASSRDRPYEQYF. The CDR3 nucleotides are TGTGCCAGCAGCCGGGACAGGCCATACGAGCAGTACTTC.

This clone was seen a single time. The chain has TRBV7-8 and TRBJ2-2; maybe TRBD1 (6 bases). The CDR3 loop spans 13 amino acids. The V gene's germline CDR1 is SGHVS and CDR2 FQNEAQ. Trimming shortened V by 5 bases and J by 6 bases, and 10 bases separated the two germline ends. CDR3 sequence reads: CASSNGQSGELFF. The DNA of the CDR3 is TGTGCCAGCAGCAACGGACAGTCCGGGGAGCTGTTTTTT.

This CDR3 is CASSFTLGGELFF. The DNA of the CDR3 is TGTGCCAGTAGTTTCACCCTCGGGGGGGAGCTGTTTTTT. This sequence joins TRBV19 and TRBJ2-2; D is unclear. V dropped 5 bases and J dropped 8 bases, with 12 bases sitting between them. CDR1 is LNHDA, CDR2 SQIVND, per germline (reference sequence). The CDR3 spans 13 residues.

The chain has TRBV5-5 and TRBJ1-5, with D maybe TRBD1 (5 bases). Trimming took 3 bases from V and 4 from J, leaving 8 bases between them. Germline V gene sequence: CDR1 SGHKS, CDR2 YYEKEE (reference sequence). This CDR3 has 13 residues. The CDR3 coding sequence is TGTGCCAGCAGCTCAGCAGGGAATCAGCCCCAGCATTTT. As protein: CASSSAGNQPQHF.

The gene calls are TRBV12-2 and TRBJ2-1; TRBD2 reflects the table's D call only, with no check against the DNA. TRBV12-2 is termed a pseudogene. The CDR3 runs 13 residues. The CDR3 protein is CASRSAGGDEQFF. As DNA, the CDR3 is TGTGCAAGTCGCTCAGCCGGGGGGGATGAGCAGTTCTTC.

The CDR3: CASSLYDGATSYEQYF. In DNA form, the CDR3 reads TGTGCCAGCAGCCTTTACGATGGGGCTACCTCCTACGAGCAGTACTTC. The rearrangement joins TRBV27 to TRBJ2-7, with D tentatively TRBD1 (5 bases). Deletions cut 6 bases from V and 0 bases from J, with 18 bases between. There are 16 residues in the CDR3. Per the germline V gene, CDR1 is MNHEY and CDR2 is SMNVEV (reference sequence).

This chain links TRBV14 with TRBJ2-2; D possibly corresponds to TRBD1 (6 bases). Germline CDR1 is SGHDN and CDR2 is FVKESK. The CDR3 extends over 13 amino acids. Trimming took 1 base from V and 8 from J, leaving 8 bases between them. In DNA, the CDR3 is TGTGCCAGCAGCCAAGTGCAGGGGGGGGAGCTGTTTTTT. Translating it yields CASSQVQGGELFF.

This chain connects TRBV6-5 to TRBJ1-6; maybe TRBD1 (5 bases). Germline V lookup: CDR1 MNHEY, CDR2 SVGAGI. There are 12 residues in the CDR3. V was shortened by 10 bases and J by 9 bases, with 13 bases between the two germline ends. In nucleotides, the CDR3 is TGTGCCATAGGGGTCGAAGGTTCACCCCTCCACTTT. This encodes CAIGVEGSPLHF.

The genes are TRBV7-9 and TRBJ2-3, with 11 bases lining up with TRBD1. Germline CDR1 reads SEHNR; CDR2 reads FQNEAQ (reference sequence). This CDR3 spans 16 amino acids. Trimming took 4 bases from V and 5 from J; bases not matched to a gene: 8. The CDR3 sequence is CASSWTGTGGRDTQYF. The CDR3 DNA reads TGTGCCAGCAGCTGGACCGGGACAGGGGGTCGAGATACGCAGTATTTT.

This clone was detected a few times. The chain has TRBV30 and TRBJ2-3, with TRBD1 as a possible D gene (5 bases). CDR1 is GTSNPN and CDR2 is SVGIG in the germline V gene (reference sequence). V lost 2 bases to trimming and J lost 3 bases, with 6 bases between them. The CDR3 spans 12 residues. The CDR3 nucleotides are TGTGCCTGGAGTAAGGGGACAGATACGCAGTATTTT. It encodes CAWSKGTDTQYF.

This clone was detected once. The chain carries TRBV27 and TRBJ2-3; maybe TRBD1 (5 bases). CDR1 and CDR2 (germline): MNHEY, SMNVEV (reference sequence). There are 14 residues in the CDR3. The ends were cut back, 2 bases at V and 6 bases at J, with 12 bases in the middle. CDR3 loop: CASSLERPGDTQYF. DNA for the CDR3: TGTGCCAGCAGTTTAGAACGCCCAGGGGATACGCAGTATTTT.

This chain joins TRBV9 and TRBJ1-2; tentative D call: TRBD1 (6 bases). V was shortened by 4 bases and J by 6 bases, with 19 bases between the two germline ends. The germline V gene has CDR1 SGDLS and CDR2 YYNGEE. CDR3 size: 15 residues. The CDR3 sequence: CASSPVLGAGDGYTF. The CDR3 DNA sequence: TGTGCCAGCAGCCCTGTTTTGGGGGCTGGGGATGGCTACACCTTC.

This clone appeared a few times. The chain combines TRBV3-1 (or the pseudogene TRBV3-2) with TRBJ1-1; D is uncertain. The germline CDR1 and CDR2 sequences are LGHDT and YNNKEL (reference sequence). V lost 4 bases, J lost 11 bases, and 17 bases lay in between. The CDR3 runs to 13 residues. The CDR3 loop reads CASSPRRWEPAFF. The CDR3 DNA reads TGTGCCAGCAGCCCCCGACGTTGGGAGCCCGCTTTCTTT.